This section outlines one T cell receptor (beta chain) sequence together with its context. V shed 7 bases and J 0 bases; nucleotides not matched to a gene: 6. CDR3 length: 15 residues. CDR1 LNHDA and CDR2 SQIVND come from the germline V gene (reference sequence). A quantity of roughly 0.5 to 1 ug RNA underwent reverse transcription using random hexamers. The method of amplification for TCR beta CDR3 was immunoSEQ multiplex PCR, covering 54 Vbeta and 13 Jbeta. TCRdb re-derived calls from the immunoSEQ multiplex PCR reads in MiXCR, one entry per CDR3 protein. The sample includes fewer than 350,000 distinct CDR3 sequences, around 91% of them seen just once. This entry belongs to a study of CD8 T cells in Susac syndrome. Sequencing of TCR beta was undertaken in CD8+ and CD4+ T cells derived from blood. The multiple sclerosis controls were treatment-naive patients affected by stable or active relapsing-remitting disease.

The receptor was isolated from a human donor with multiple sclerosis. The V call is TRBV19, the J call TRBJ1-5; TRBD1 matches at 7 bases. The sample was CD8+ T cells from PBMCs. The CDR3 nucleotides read TGTGCCAGTAAGTCGACAGGGTATAGCAATCAGCCCCAGCATTTT. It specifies CASKSTGYSNQPQHF.